These 20 T cell receptor beta chains originate from one sample sequenced in a study of blood T cell repertoires in COVID-19. Here immunoSEQ multiplex PCR was the method, and the copy in TCRdb shows in-frame clones only, minus some. The table lists 130,000 to 150,000 clones, under 90% of them singletons. The sequenced sample consisted of peripheral blood. The receptors shown here come from a human donor in a cohort sampled during active COVID-19.

The chain's CDR3 is CASSPAPANTGELFF. The CDR3 coding sequence is TGTGCCAGCAGCCCCGCGCCGGCGAACACCGGGGAGCTGTTTTTT. The V call is TRBV7-3, the J call TRBJ2-2, with D hard to call. Germline lookup yields CDR1 SGHTA and CDR2 FQGTGA. This CDR3 contains 15 residues. Trimming took off 5 bases at V and 0 bases at J, with 10 bases between the two ends. The full variable domain, completed using reference TRBV7-3 and TRBJ2-2, is GAGVSQTPSNKVTEKGKYVELRCDPISGHTALYWYRQSLGQGPEFLIYFQGTGAADDSGLPNDRFFAVRPEGSVSTLKIQRTERGDSAVYLCASSPAPANTGELFFGEGSRLTVL.

The chain combines TRBV7-2 with TRBJ2-1; D remains unclear. This CDR3 is built from 15 residues. Germline V gene lookup returns CDR1 SGHTA and CDR2 FQGNSA. The V end was cut by 2 bases, the J end by 4 bases, with 12 bases between. CDR3 residues: CASSLLAPSYNEQFF. CDR3 DNA: TGTGCCAGCAGCTTATTAGCTCCCAGTTACAATGAGCAGTTCTTC.

The V gene is TRBV29-1, the J gene TRBJ2-7; the match to TRBD1 covers 7 bases. The germline V gene has CDR1 SQVTM and CDR2 ANQGSEA. This CDR3 is built from 11 residues. V trimming: 7 bases; J trimming: 6 bases; junction bases outside the gene matches: 6. The CDR3 is CSADRAGEQYF. The CDR3 DNA sequence: TGCAGCGCCGACAGGGCCGGCGAGCAGTACTTC.

The rearrangement uses TRBV18 and TRBJ1-6; possibly TRBD1 for D (5 bases). The CDR3 spans 14 residues. The germline V and J ends were trimmed by 6 bases and 8 bases, with 14 bases remaining between them. CDR1 and CDR2 (germline): KGHSH, LQKENI. The DNA of the CDR3 is TGTGCCAGCTCTCAACAGACGGGGGATTCACCCCTCCACTTT. Protein: CASSQQTGDSPLHF.

The chain carries TRBV6-5 and TRBJ1-5, with a possible D match to TRBD1 (5 bases). V lost 2 bases and J 4 bases, leaving 12 bases between the germline ends. The V gene's germline CDR1 is MNHEY and CDR2 SVGAGI. The length of the CDR3 is 15 residues. This CDR3 is CASSYGQGGNQPQHF. CDR3 nucleotide sequence: TGTGCCAGCAGTTACGGGCAGGGAGGGAATCAGCCCCAGCATTTT.

CDR3 sequence reads: CASSQDRGASEDTQYF. The CDR3 region has the DNA TGTGCCAGCAGCCAAGATCGTGGGGCGTCGGAAGATACGCAGTATTTT. The V and J genes are TRBV3-1 (or the pseudogene TRBV3-2) and TRBJ2-3; a weak D match, TRBD1 (5 bases). The CDR3 contains 16 residues. Trimming cost V 0 bases and J 5 bases, with 15 bases left between them. Germline CDR1 is LGHDT and CDR2 is YNNKEL (reference sequence).

The chain employs TRBV2 and TRBJ2-6; D may be TRBD1 (5 bases). The CDR3 extends over 12 amino acids. V was trimmed by 7 bases and J by 5 bases, leaving 6 bases between them. Germline V gives CDR1 SNHLY, CDR2 FYNNEI. CDR3 protein: CASKDRANVLTF. The DNA for the CDR3 is TGTGCCAGCAAGGACAGGGCCAACGTCCTGACTTTC.

The genes are TRBV5-1 and TRBJ2-7; 8 positions agree with TRBD1. The CDR3 covers 17 residues. Unmatched junction bases numbered 13, after V lost 5 bases and J lost 0 bases. Germline CDR1 reads SGHRS; CDR2 reads YFSETQ. This CDR3 reads CASRGGQGDLLSYEQYF. CDR3 in DNA: TGCGCCAGCAGGGGAGGACAGGGCGATCTCCTCTCCTACGAGCAGTACTTC.

The chain joins TRBV6-5 to TRBJ1-1; 9 bases map to TRBD1. J gave up 1 base and V 6 bases, and 6 bases lay outside the gene matches. Germline V gives CDR1 MNHEY, CDR2 SVGAGI. CDR3 size: 15 residues. The CDR3 DNA reads TGTGCCAGCAGGGGCGGACAGGGGACGAACACTGAAGCTTTCTTT. It translates to CASRGGQGTNTEAFF.

This chain uses TRBV29-1 with TRBJ1-4; the match to TRBD1 covers 11 bases. The germline V gene has CDR1 SQVTM and CDR2 ANQGSEA. This CDR3 has 13 residues. Germline trimming cut 6 bases from V and 7 bases from J; bases unmatched to any gene: 4. Here the CDR3 DNA reads TGCAGCGTCCAGGACAGGGGGCGTGAAAAACTGTTTTTT. This gives the protein CSVQDRGREKLFF.

V and J are TRBV29-1 and TRBJ2-7; 9 positions agree with TRBD1. CDR3 length equals 13 residues. V was pared by 1 base and J by 3 bases, with 1 base of the junction left unmatched. Germline V gives CDR1 SQVTM, CDR2 ANQGSEA. CDR3: CSVEAGQGYEQYF. The CDR3 coding sequence is TGCAGCGTTGAAGCGGGACAGGGCTACGAGCAGTACTTC.

V is TRBV5-1 and J is TRBJ2-6, with D possibly being TRBD1 (6 bases). Germline V gives CDR1 SGHRS, CDR2 YFSETQ. V lost 0 bases and J 4 bases, leaving 14 bases between the germline ends. The CDR3 is made up of 17 amino acids. As DNA, the CDR3 is TGCGCCAGCAGCTTGGAGACAGGTCTTCGGGGGGCCAACGTCCTGACTTTC. Its protein product is CASSLETGLRGANVLTF.

The chain employs TRBV5-1 and TRBJ2-1; D is ambiguous. CDR1 is SGHRS and CDR2 is YFSETQ in the germline V gene. The CDR3 spans 16 residues. V gave up 1 base and J gave up 3 bases, with 14 bases separating them. The CDR3 DNA is TGCGCCAGCAGCTTGATCCCACCTCCCGGCTACAATGAGCAGTTCTTC. Its protein is CASSLIPPPGYNEQFF.

This clone was recorded only once. V gene TRBV25-1 combines with J gene TRBJ2-7; 7 bases agree with TRBD1. V shed 3 bases and J 7 bases; nucleotides not matched to a gene: 6. Looked up from germline, CDR1 is MGHDK and CDR2 is SYGVNS. The CDR3 loop spans 13 amino acids. This chain's CDR3 is CASSETGLGEQYF. CDR3 DNA sequence: TGTGCCAGCAGTGAGACAGGGTTAGGGGAGCAGTACTTC.

The CDR3 coding sequence is TGTGCCAGCAGACTTAGGCAGGCCTCCTACGAGCAGTACTTC. Amino acid sequence: CASRLRQASYEQYF. The chain carries TRBV11-2 and TRBJ2-7, with unresolved D. The CDR3 sequence is 14 residues long. Trimming removed 6 bases at V and 0 bases at J, with 12 bases between. The germline gives CDR1 SGHAT, CDR2 FQNNGV.

The chain is built from TRBV18 and TRBJ2-1; TRBD2 matches 7 bases. CDR1 KGHSH and CDR2 LQKENI come from the germline V gene. The CDR3 extends over 15 amino acids. J was trimmed by 8 bases and V by 0 bases; bases with no gene match: 7. The CDR3 bases are TGTGCCAGCTCACCACCGGGCGGGAGTCTTGATGAGCAGTTCTTC. Its protein is CASSPPGGSLDEQFF.

Written as DNA, the CDR3 is TGTGCCAGCAGCGTAGGGTCGTTCAGAGGCTACACCTTC. This translates into CASSVGSFRGYTF. The V gene is TRBV9, the J gene TRBJ1-2, with D hard to call. The V gene lost 0 bases and the J gene lost 8 bases, with 11 bases spanning the gap. CDR1 is SGDLS, CDR2 YYNGEE, per germline. This CDR3 is 13 amino acids long. The variable domain in full, with the rest retrieved from reference TRBV9 and TRBJ1-2, is DSGVTQTPKHLITATGQRVTLRCSPRSGDLSVYWYQQSLDQGLQFLIQYYNGEERAKGNILERFSAQQFPDLHSELNLSSLELGDSALYFCASSVGSFRGYTFGSGTRLTVV.

This chain connects TRBV5-4 to TRBJ2-7; 9 positions match TRBD2. Germline V CDR1 and CDR2: SGHNT, YYREEE (reference sequence). The CDR3 runs to 15 residues. V lost 3 bases, J lost 2 bases, and 6 bases stayed unmatched. This chain's CDR3 is CASSSMTSGAYEQYF. CDR3 in DNA: TGTGCCAGCAGCTCTATGACTAGCGGTGCCTACGAGCAGTACTTC.

The chain joins TRBV15 to TRBJ1-2, with TRBD1 matching 7 bases. The trim removed 3 bases at V and 4 bases at J, leaving 11 bases unmatched. In germline, CDR1 is LNHNV, CDR2 YYDKDF (reference sequence). The CDR3 is 16 amino acids. The CDR3 loop is CATSRGFGTDGYGYTF. The DNA of the CDR3 is TGTGCCACCAGCAGGGGGTTTGGGACAGATGGCTATGGCTACACCTTC.

CDR3 region: CASSLPPGSNQPQHF. The CDR3 nucleotides read TGTGCCAGCAGCCTCCCTCCGGGTAGCAATCAGCCCCAGCATTTT. The chain combines TRBV7-4 with TRBJ1-5; D remains ambiguous. CDR3 length: 15 residues. The germline gives CDR1 SGHVT, CDR2 SQSDAQ. V lost 5 bases, J lost 0 bases, and 11 bases lay in between.